One and the same sample provided the 4 T cell receptor beta chains below, sequenced in a study of graft-versus-host responses after intestinal transplantation. Grafts had their tissue processed, releasing intraepithelial and lamina propria lymphocytes. Only in-frame clones appear in the TCRdb table, and some are missing; sequencing was by immunoSEQ multiplex PCR. The sample includes roughly 9,600 clones, 77% of them seen just once. The source material was ileum tissue, sampled about 470 days after intestinal transplantation. The receptors were gathered from a human patient who received an intestinal transplant, so some T cells may come from the graft donor.

This clone was seen a single time. The chain carries TRBV6-4 and TRBJ2-3; 12 nucleotides match TRBD2. This CDR3 has 15 amino acids. The ends lost 4 bases at V and 1 base at J; junction bases unmatched: 0. Germline loops: CDR1 MRHNA, CDR2 SNTAGT. The CDR3 is CASSGTSGGTDTQYF. The CDR3 DNA reads as TGTGCCAGCAGTGGGACTAGCGGGGGCACAGATACGCAGTATTTT.

The rearrangement links TRBV7-9 to TRBJ2-1, with TRBD2 identical over 16 bases. Germline V gives CDR1 SEHNR, CDR2 FQNEAQ (reference sequence). The CDR3 length is 15 residues. Germline trimming cut 8 bases from V and 8 bases from J; bases unmatched to any gene: 6. CDR3 sequence reads: CASAGTSGGAYEQFF. The CDR3 DNA is TGTGCCAGCGCTGGGACTAGCGGGGGGGCCTATGAGCAGTTCTTC.

V and J are TRBV9 and TRBJ2-5, with 8 bases aligning to TRBD2. The CDR3 has 16 amino acids. Germline V gives CDR1 SGDLS, CDR2 YYNGEE. Trimming took 0 bases from V and 4 from J; bases not matched to a gene: 8. The CDR3 region has the DNA TGTGCCAGCAGCGTAGGAGGTGGACTAGCATCAGAGACCCAGTACTTC. Translating gives CASSVGGGLASETQYF.

The V call is TRBV5-1, the J call TRBJ2-6; D ambiguous. Trimming stripped 4 bases from V and 0 bases from J, with 5 bases between. There are 14 residues in the CDR3. The germline V gene encodes CDR1 SGHRS and CDR2 YFSETQ. This CDR3 is CASSPSSGANVLTF. CDR3 nucleotide sequence: TGCGCCAGCAGCCCTAGCTCTGGGGCCAACGTCCTGACTTTC.